This section outlines one T cell receptor beta chain sequence together with its context. Antigen specificity is unknown. The entry originates in a study of T-cell memory formation after mild COVID-19. Overall study context: Clusters were largely donor specific. Regarding the study as a whole: The study found balanced CD4/CD8 in clones contracting day 15 to 85 and a CD4+ lean in later expanders.

CDR1 and CDR2 from the germline V gene are SGHRS and YFSETQ. V was trimmed by 0 bases and J by 2 bases, leaving 15 bases between them. CDR3 length: 18 amino acids. Amplification by 5'RACE using constant-segment primers produced TCR alpha and TCR beta cDNA libraries that carried sample barcodes and UMIs. TCRdb processed the 5' RACE reads anew with MiXCR; each CDR3 protein has one entry. This table has about 180,000 distinct CDR3 sequences, about 18% appearing once. The receptor was isolated from a man younger than 35 who had mild COVID-19 (a few samples of this study predate the infection). Cell type and time point are not known. The sequenced sample consisted of PBMCs or a T cell subset sorted from them (not recorded which). The V gene is TRBV5-1, the J gene TRBJ2-6, with D uncertain. The CDR3 sequence: CASSLEVRPVPGANVLTF. The CDR3 DNA follows: TGCGCCAGCAGCTTGGAGGTCAGACCCGTTCCTGGGGCCAACGTCCTGACTTTC.